This TCR beta chain is from a study of blood T cell repertoires in COVID-19. Only in-frame clones appear in the TCRdb table, and some are missing; sequencing was by immunoSEQ multiplex PCR. The repertoire consists of hundreds of thousands of clones, with 90% to 95% occurring once and the leading ten covering 0.82%. Per germline, CDR1 MDHEN and CDR2 SYDVKM. The CDR3 loop spans 16 amino acids. The ends were cut back, 4 bases at V and 1 base at J, with 14 bases in the middle. Source material: peripheral blood. The V and J genes are TRBV28 and TRBJ2-1; D may be TRBD2 (6 bases). The source is a man between 60 and 75 years old with COVID-19, enrolled during active disease. The CDR3 loop is CASSWREPPSYNEQFF. As DNA, the CDR3 is TGTGCCAGCAGTTGGCGGGAACCACCTTCCTACAATGAGCAGTTCTTC.